The 21 T cell receptor beta chains below all came from one sample that was sequenced in a study of memory CD4+ T cells and cytomegalovirus serostatus (dated by TCRdb to the late 2010s). The receptor library was made with the immunoSEQ multiplex PCR assay. Here the immuneACCESS table is served through TCRdb, limited to in-frame sequences with V and J called. Missing clones are a known gap in these copies; in checked studies unresolved V genes cover under half, and the rest lacks a known reason. Counted in this sample were 50,000 to 70,000 clones; over 65% of them appeared once. Approximately 2.6% of the sample comes from the top ten. A FACSAria II was used to sort memory CD4+ T cells, defined as single viable CD3+CD4+CD8-CD45RO+ cells. The sample comprised memory CD4+ T cells from blood. The source of these receptors is an adult in good health and CMV-seropositive.

This clone was seen more than once but under ten times. The chain employs TRBV6-1 and TRBJ2-7; 8 bases are a match to TRBD2. V shed 11 bases and J 3 bases; nucleotides not matched to a gene: 12. Germline CDR1 reads MNHNS; CDR2 reads SASEGT. This CDR3 comprises 14 residues. CDR3 DNA sequence: TGTGCCTCGAGGGCCAGCGGGAGTGTCTACGAGCAGTACTTC. Encoded protein: CASRASGSVYEQYF.

J is TRBJ2-2 and V is TRBV25-1; 13 bases fit TRBD2. V trimming: 6 bases; J trimming: 6 bases; junction bases outside the gene matches: 7. Germline V gene lookup returns CDR1 MGHDK and CDR2 SYGVNS. The CDR3 contains 16 residues. DNA for the CDR3: TGTGCCAGCAGCCCGGGACTAGCGGGAAAGGCCGGGGAGCTGTTTTTT. It yields the protein CASSPGLAGKAGELFF.

This clone came up once. The rearrangement uses TRBV7-9 and TRBJ1-5, with D hard to call. Trimming took off 3 bases at V and 1 base at J, with 7 bases between the two ends. Germline CDR1 reads SEHNR; CDR2 reads FQNEAQ (reference sequence). The CDR3 spans 14 residues. CDR3 sequence reads: CASSLAGSNQPQHF. The CDR3 coding sequence is TGTGCCAGCAGCTTGGCAGGAAGCAATCAGCCCCAGCATTTT. Variable domain in full (rest from reference TRBV7-9 and TRBJ1-5): DTGVSQNPRHKITKRGQNVTFRCDPISEHNRLYWYRQTLGQGPEFLTYFQNEAQLEKSRLLSDRFSAERPKGSFSTLEIQRTEQGDSAMYLCASSLAGSNQPQHFGDGTRLSIL.

The chain carries TRBV28 and TRBJ1-1, with 8 bases that match TRBD1. CDR3 length equals 17 residues. CDR1 and CDR2 (germline): MDHEN, SYDVKM. The V and J ends lost 5 bases and 1 base, in that order; junction bases with no gene match: 12. CDR3 DNA: TGTGCCAGCAGTATTCCCCTCCCGGGACAGGCGAACACTGAAGCTTTCTTT. This gives the protein CASSIPLPGQANTEAFF.

This clone has more than one count but fewer than ten. V and J are TRBV12-5 and TRBJ2-3; TRBD2 matches 11 bases. The trim removed 6 bases at V and 2 bases at J, leaving 4 bases unmatched. There are 15 residues in the CDR3. Germline CDR1 LGHNT, CDR2 FRNRAP. The CDR3 loop reads CASGTLAGATDTQYF. The CDR3 region has the DNA TGTGCTAGTGGGACACTAGCGGGAGCCACAGATACGCAGTATTTT.

The chain uses TRBV15 and TRBJ1-3; D might be TRBD1 (5 bases). CDR1 is LNHNV and CDR2 is YYDKDF in the germline V gene (reference sequence). V dropped 0 bases and J dropped 2 bases, with 8 bases sitting between them. The CDR3 sequence is 15 residues long. The CDR3 is CATSRDRGTGNTIYF. CDR3 DNA: TGTGCCACCAGCAGAGATAGGGGAACTGGAAACACCATATATTTT.

There are a few counts of this clone. The chain uses TRBV13 and TRBJ2-1; 9 positions agree with TRBD2. The CDR3 has 17 residues. CDR1 is PRHDT and CDR2 is FYEKMQ in the germline V gene (reference sequence). J lost 6 bases, V lost 4 bases, and 13 bases had no gene match. CDR3 nucleotide sequence: TGTGCCAGCAGCTCACCAACGGGACTAGCATTATCCAATGAGCAGTTCTTC. Translation: CASSSPTGLALSNEQFF.

This sequence joins TRBV19 and TRBJ2-7; D remains unclear. Trimming stripped 2 bases from V and 1 base from J, with 9 bases between. Germline V gene lookup returns CDR1 LNHDA and CDR2 SQIVND (reference sequence). CDR3 length equals 14 residues. The CDR3 sequence is CASSILPGSYEQYF. As DNA, the CDR3 is TGTGCCAGTAGTATATTGCCCGGGTCCTACGAGCAGTACTTC.

The chain joins TRBV29-1 to TRBJ1-4; D gene ambiguous. Trimming shortened V by 6 bases and J by 6 bases, and 14 bases separated the two germline ends. Looked up from germline, CDR1 is SQVTM and CDR2 is ANQGSEA. The CDR3 sequence is 13 residues long. The CDR3 DNA is TGCAGCGTGAGCGGAGGCCCTTATGAAAAACTGTTTTTT. Translated: CSVSGGPYEKLFF.

The CDR3 protein is CAWSGSDTEKLFF. In DNA form, the CDR3 reads TGTGCCTGGAGTGGAAGTGATACAGAAAAACTGTTTTTT. The chain has TRBV30 and TRBJ1-4; D gene ambiguous. V gave up 1 base and J gave up 8 bases, with 11 bases separating them. The CDR3 length is 13 residues. Germline V gene lookup returns CDR1 GTSNPN and CDR2 SVGIG (reference sequence).

The V gene is TRBV18, the J gene TRBJ2-2; D is unresolved. Between the trimmed V and J ends, which lost 3 bases and 1 base, there was a span of 12 bases. Germline CDR1 reads KGHSH; CDR2 reads LQKENI. CDR3 length: 16 residues. CDR3 amino acids: CASSPQSARNTGELFF. The CDR3 nucleotides read TGTGCCAGCTCACCCCAGAGCGCTCGGAACACCGGGGAGCTGTTTTTT. The full variable domain, with the rest looked up from reference TRBV18 and TRBJ2-2, is NAGVMQNPRHLVRRRGQEARLRCSPMKGHSHVYWYRQLPEEGLKFMVYLQKENIIDESGMPKERFSAEFPKEGPSILRIQQVVRGDSAAYFCASSPQSARNTGELFFGEGSRLTVL.

In its sample, this clone was seen a few times. This sequence joins TRBV19 and TRBJ2-5; 8 bases are a match to TRBD1. From germline, CDR1 is LNHDA and CDR2 SQIVND (reference sequence). Unmatched junction bases numbered 4, after V lost 7 bases and J lost 6 bases. The length of the CDR3 is 12 residues. The CDR3 DNA sequence: TGTGCCAGTAACGACAGGGGAAAGACCCAGTACTTC. Translated, it gives CASNDRGKTQYF.

V usage is TRBV11-3 and J usage is TRBJ1-2; 10 nucleotides agree with TRBD1. The CDR3 runs 15 residues. The trim removed 1 base at V and 6 bases at J, leaving 5 bases unmatched. The germline CDR1 and CDR2 sequences are SGHNT and YENEEA. The CDR3 DNA sequence: TGTGCCAGCAGCTTAGGGACAGGGGGAATGGATGGCTACACCTTC. Its protein product is CASSLGTGGMDGYTF.

J is TRBJ1-1 and V is TRBV29-1; tentative D call: TRBD1 (6 bases). The CDR3 runs to 14 residues. Germline V gives CDR1 SQVTM, CDR2 ANQGSEA. V gave up 2 bases and J gave up 6 bases, with 16 bases separating them. The CDR3 nucleotides read TGCAGCGTTGAACCGACAGGCCTTGGTTCTGAAGCTTTCTTT. As protein: CSVEPTGLGSEAFF.

This chain links TRBV11-2 with TRBJ2-7; no clear D. Looked up from germline, CDR1 is SGHAT and CDR2 is FQNNGV. V lost 0 bases and J 6 bases, leaving 3 bases between the germline ends. The CDR3 runs to 11 residues. The CDR3 DNA reads as TGTGCCAGCAGCTTAGACTCCGAGCAGTACGTC. Its protein product is CASSLDSEQYV.

This rearrangement joins TRBV27 to TRBJ2-6; D call uncertain. Germline loops: CDR1 MNHEY, CDR2 SMNVEV (reference sequence). The CDR3 loop spans 17 amino acids. V lost 5 bases to trimming and J lost 3 bases, with 17 bases between them. The CDR3 sequence: CASSKTVNPLGANVLTF. The CDR3 DNA follows: TGTGCCAGCAGTAAGACGGTAAACCCCCTTGGGGCCAACGTCCTGACTTTC. Combining the CDR3 with reference TRBV27 and TRBJ2-6 gives the whole variable domain EAQVTQNPRYLITVTGKKLTVTCSQNMNHEYMSWYRQDPGLGLRQIYYSMNVEVTDKGDVPEGYKVSRKEKRNFPLILESPSPNQTSLYFCASSKTVNPLGANVLTFGAGSRLTVL.

The chain has TRBV10-3 and TRBJ1-2; TRBD1 might be the D (5 bases). Germline V gene lookup returns CDR1 ENHRY and CDR2 SYGVKD. The CDR3 totals 14 residues. Trimming cost V 6 bases and J 10 bases, with 21 bases left between them. The CDR3: CAISSTGTETDYTF. The CDR3 DNA follows: TGTGCCATCAGCTCTACGGGGACGGAGACCGACTACACCTTC.

This chain uses TRBV6-6 with TRBJ2-3; 12 bases agree with TRBD2. V gave up 4 bases and J gave up 4 bases; unmatched junction bases: 6. Germline V CDR1 and CDR2: MNHNY, SVGAGI (reference sequence). This CDR3 has 16 residues. The CDR3 DNA reads TGTGCCAGCAGTTTCCGGCTAGCGGGAGGGCCAGATACGCAGTATTTT. This codes for CASSFRLAGGPDTQYF.

This clone was picked up one time. The rearrangement joins TRBV18 to TRBJ2-2; D perhaps matches TRBD1 (6 bases). The CDR3 spans 17 residues. Germline lookup yields CDR1 KGHSH and CDR2 LQKENI. V shed 0 bases and J shed 4 bases, with 15 bases lying between them. CDR3 region: CASSPPSRGPFTGELFF. Here the CDR3 DNA reads TGTGCCAGCTCACCACCGAGCAGGGGACCTTTCACCGGGGAGCTGTTTTTT.

The V and J genes are TRBV5-5 and TRBJ1-1; D is unresolved. The CDR3 is made up of 14 amino acids. CDR1 is SGHKS, CDR2 YYEKEE, per germline (reference sequence). Trimming pared 0 bases from V and 2 bases from J, leaving 8 bases between. CDR3 loop: CASSLERVNTEAFF. As DNA, the CDR3 is TGTGCCAGCAGCTTGGAGAGGGTTAACACTGAAGCTTTCTTT.

V is TRBV29-1 and J is TRBJ1-2, with D maybe TRBD1 (5 bases). Germline CDR1 is SQVTM and CDR2 is ANQGSEA. V lost 4 bases and J 6 bases, leaving 12 bases between the germline ends. CDR3 length: 12 amino acids. The CDR3 DNA reads as TGCAGCGTTGGAAGAGGGGAAGATGGCTACACCTTC. Its translation is CSVGRGEDGYTF. The full variable domain, with the rest looked up from reference TRBV29-1 and TRBJ1-2, is SAVISQKPSRDICQRGTSLTIQCQVDSQVTMMFWYRQQPGQSLTLIATANQGSEATYESGFVIDKFPISRPNLTFSTLTVSNMSPEDSSIYLCSVGRGEDGYTFGSGTRLTVV.